This T cell receptor (beta chain) was recorded in a study of preoperative IRX-2 immunotherapy in early breast cancer. Germline CDR1 MGHRA, CDR2 YSYEKL. The V end lost 0 bases, the J end lost 6 bases, and 17 bases lay between the germline ends. The CDR3 is made up of 17 amino acids. The treatment: preoperative locoregional IRX-2 cytokine immunotherapy. Preoperative locoregional IRX-2 cytokine immunotherapy was tested in the phase Ib source study. Clones were read by immunoSEQ multiplex PCR, and TCRdb kept only the in-frame ones, dropping some. The repertoire has about 3,300 clones, 69% of them found once; the top ten carry roughly 9%.

Sequenced material: tumor tissue, taken before IRX-2 immunotherapy. This chain joins TRBV4-1 and TRBJ2-2; D is perhaps TRBD1 or TRBD2 (5 bases each). This TCR was recovered from a human donor with breast cancer. The CDR3 protein is CASSQDPTQDSSGELFF. The CDR3 nucleotides are TGCGCCAGCAGCCAAGACCCAACACAGGACTCTTCCGGGGAGCTGTTTTTT.